Listed below are T cell receptor beta chains from one sample, sequenced in a study of blood T cells in healthy people across ages. Each CDR3 protein gets one entry after TCRdb re-called the 5' RACE reads with MiXCR. This table holds over 1,500,000 distinct CDR3 sequences, 30% to 40% found once. Sequenced: blood. These receptors were collected from a human donor in good health. CDR3s include the opening cysteine and the closing phenylalanine or tryptophan. The order of the fields is J gene, clone size, V gene, D gene, CDR3 protein, CDR3 DNA. D genes are given only for firm matches. A clone size is listed for some rows: how often the clone was seen (once, few, many), or a class if it is expanded.

J gene: TRBJ2-7; clone size: .; V gene: TRBV7-9; D gene: TRBD2; CDR3 protein: CASSPSLGSGLAGFYEQYF; CDR3 DNA: TGTGCCAGCAGCCCGAGTCTCGGGTCAGGACTAGCGGGGTTCTACGAGCAGTACTTC
J gene: TRBJ2-3; clone size: .; V gene: TRBV13; D gene: .; CDR3 protein: CASSLGSRTPDTQYF; CDR3 DNA: TGTGCCAGCAGCTTGGGATCTCGGACCCCGGATACGCAGTATTTT
J gene: TRBJ1-2; clone size: few; V gene: TRBV6-2/TRBV6-3; D gene: TRBD1; CDR3 protein: CASSKRTGEKAGYTF; CDR3 DNA: TGTGCCAGCAGTAAACGGACAGGTGAAAAGGCTGGCTACACCTTC
J gene: TRBJ2-7; clone size: .; V gene: TRBV6-6; D gene: TRBD1; CDR3 protein: CASSPGTGDSPLYEQYF; CDR3 DNA: TGTGCCAGCAGCCCGGGGACAGGGGACTCCCCCCTCTACGAGCAGTACTTC
J gene: TRBJ2-3; clone size: .; V gene: TRBV7-2; D gene: TRBD1; CDR3 protein: CASSFRQGFTDTQYF; CDR3 DNA: TGTGCCAGCAGCTTCAGACAGGGGTTCACAGATACGCAGTATTTT
J gene: TRBJ2-3; clone size: once; V gene: TRBV6-5; D gene: .; CDR3 protein: CASSFGHAGGSTDTQYF; CDR3 DNA: TGTGCCAGCAGTTTTGGGCATGCAGGGGGGAGCACAGATACGCAGTATTTT
J gene: TRBJ1-2; clone size: few; V gene: TRBV10-3; D gene: .; CDR3 protein: CAISEFEGGYGYTF; CDR3 DNA: TGTGCCATCAGTGAGTTCGAGGGGGGCTATGGCTACACCTTC
J gene: TRBJ2-7; clone size: many; V gene: TRBV10-3; D gene: .; CDR3 protein: CAISGSSYEQYF; CDR3 DNA: TGTGCCATCAGTGGGTCCTCCTACGAGCAGTACTTC
J gene: TRBJ2-2; clone size: .; V gene: TRBV5-1; D gene: TRBD2; CDR3 protein: CASSLNVGGASGELFF; CDR3 DNA: TGCGCCAGCAGCTTGAACGTCGGGGGGGCGTCCGGGGAGCTGTTTTTT
J gene: TRBJ2-5; clone size: .; V gene: TRBV20-1; D gene: .; CDR3 protein: CSALHDQETQYF; CDR3 DNA: TGCAGTGCCCTGCATGACCAAGAGACCCAGTACTTC
J gene: TRBJ2-3; clone size: few; V gene: TRBV12-3/TRBV12-4; D gene: TRBD2; CDR3 protein: CASRDGTSVEDTQYF; CDR3 DNA: TGTGCCAGCAGGGACGGGACTAGCGTAGAAGATACGCAGTATTTT
J gene: TRBJ2-1; clone size: .; V gene: TRBV3-1; D gene: .; CDR3 protein: CASSRDRSAYNEQFF; CDR3 DNA: TGTGCCAGCAGTCGTGACAGGTCGGCCTACAATGAGCAGTTCTTC
J gene: TRBJ1-2; clone size: .; V gene: TRBV7-2; D gene: .; CDR3 protein: CASRPAGGGDYGYTF; CDR3 DNA: TGTGCCAGCAGGCCCGCGGGGGGCGGGGACTATGGCTACACCTTC
J gene: TRBJ2-7; clone size: .; V gene: TRBV27; D gene: TRBD1; CDR3 protein: CASSPGQGSPYEQYF; CDR3 DNA: TGTGCCAGCAGTCCCGGACAGGGAAGCCCCTACGAGCAGTACTTC
J gene: TRBJ2-1; clone size: .; V gene: TRBV3-1; D gene: TRBD2; CDR3 protein: CASSQTLAGGGEQFF; CDR3 DNA: TGTGCCAGCAGCCAGACCCTAGCGGGGGGTGGCGAGCAGTTCTTC
J gene: TRBJ1-2; clone size: .; V gene: TRBV6-6; D gene: TRBD1; CDR3 protein: CASSYLKTGGDYGYTF; CDR3 DNA: TGTGCCAGCAGTTACTTAAAAACAGGGGGCGACTATGGCTACACCTTC
J gene: TRBJ2-1; clone size: few; V gene: TRBV5-6; D gene: .; CDR3 protein: CASSLLGLDNEQFF; CDR3 DNA: TGTGCCAGCAGCTTGTTGGGGTTGGACAATGAGCAGTTCTTC
J gene: TRBJ1-1; clone size: .; V gene: TRBV6-6; D gene: TRBD1; CDR3 protein: CAGSYSGWDRGAEAFF; CDR3 DNA: TGTGCCGGCAGTTACTCCGGCTGGGACAGGGGGGCCGAAGCTTTCTTT
J gene: TRBJ2-3; clone size: few; V gene: TRBV18; D gene: .; CDR3 protein: CASDRNGIGTDTQYF; CDR3 DNA: TGTGCCAGCGACCGGAACGGAATAGGCACAGATACGCAGTATTTT
J gene: TRBJ2-5; clone size: .; V gene: TRBV7-2; D gene: TRBD2; CDR3 protein: CASSSPGLGKTQYF; CDR3 DNA: TGTGCCAGCAGCTCCCCGGGACTAGGAAAGACCCAGTACTTC
J gene: TRBJ1-2; clone size: .; V gene: TRBV12-3/TRBV12-4; D gene: .; CDR3 protein: CASSISDTGGYTF; CDR3 DNA: TGTGCCAGCAGTATTTCGGACACTGGTGGCTACACCTTC
J gene: TRBJ2-3; clone size: .; V gene: TRBV14; D gene: .; CDR3 protein: CASSQDRSLRPQYF; CDR3 DNA: TGTGCCAGCAGCCAAGACCGGTCCCTCCGTCCGCAGTATTTT
J gene: TRBJ2-3; clone size: few; V gene: TRBV20-1; D gene: TRBD2; CDR3 protein: CSARAPISTSGTQYF; CDR3 DNA: TGCAGTGCTAGAGCTCCCATCTCAACTAGCGGAACGCAGTATTTT
J gene: TRBJ2-1; clone size: .; V gene: TRBV4-2; D gene: TRBD2; CDR3 protein: CASRQEGLAFYNEQFF; CDR3 DNA: TGTGCCAGCCGCCAAGAAGGACTAGCGTTTTACAATGAGCAGTTCTTC
J gene: TRBJ1-2; clone size: .; V gene: TRBV4-3; D gene: .; CDR3 protein: CASSQSELRGHGYTF; CDR3 DNA: TGCGCCAGCAGCCAAAGTGAGTTACGAGGGCATGGCTACACCTTC
J gene: TRBJ1-5; clone size: few; V gene: TRBV20-1; D gene: TRBD1; CDR3 protein: CSVPDRGGNQPQHF; CDR3 DNA: TGCAGTGTTCCAGACAGGGGAGGCAATCAGCCCCAGCATTTT
J gene: TRBJ2-6; clone size: .; V gene: TRBV12-3/TRBV12-4; D gene: .; CDR3 protein: CASSLSGVVRVSGANVLTF; CDR3 DNA: TGTGCCAGCAGTTTATCCGGGGTGGTCAGGGTGTCTGGGGCCAACGTCCTGACTTTC
J gene: TRBJ2-1; clone size: .; V gene: TRBV9; D gene: .; CDR3 protein: CASSVDRRGDNYNEQFF; CDR3 DNA: TGTGCCAGCAGCGTAGATAGACGGGGGGACAACTACAATGAGCAGTTCTTC
J gene: TRBJ1-4; clone size: few; V gene: TRBV5-1; D gene: TRBD1; CDR3 protein: CASSSNPGQGEKLFF; CDR3 DNA: TGCGCCAGCAGCTCTAACCCCGGACAGGGTGAAAAACTGTTTTTT
J gene: TRBJ2-7; clone size: few; V gene: TRBV29-1; D gene: .; CDR3 protein: CSVARAASGYEQYF; CDR3 DNA: TGCAGCGTTGCCCGGGCAGCCAGTGGCTACGAGCAGTACTTC
J gene: TRBJ1-1; clone size: .; V gene: TRBV5-1; D gene: .; CDR3 protein: CASSLAARGNTEAFF; CDR3 DNA: TGCGCCAGCAGCTTGGCGGCTCGGGGTAACACTGAAGCTTTCTTT
J gene: TRBJ1-5; clone size: few; V gene: TRBV7-9; D gene: TRBD1; CDR3 protein: CASSLDRFGNQPQHF; CDR3 DNA: TGTGCCAGCAGCCTGGACAGGTTCGGTAATCAGCCCCAGCATTTT
J gene: TRBJ2-1; clone size: many; V gene: TRBV11-1; D gene: .; CDR3 protein: CASSLAMSQFF; CDR3 DNA: TGTGCCAGCAGCTTAGCGATGTCGCAGTTCTTC
J gene: TRBJ1-2; clone size: .; V gene: TRBV10-3; D gene: .; CDR3 protein: CAIKTGRDGYTF; CDR3 DNA: TGTGCCATCAAAACAGGGAGAGATGGCTACACCTTC
J gene: TRBJ2-7; clone size: .; V gene: TRBV12-3/TRBV12-4; D gene: TRBD1; CDR3 protein: CASRIGTGSSYEQYF; CDR3 DNA: TGTGCCAGCAGAATCGGGACAGGGAGCTCCTACGAGCAGTACTTC
J gene: TRBJ2-7; clone size: few; V gene: TRBV5-1; D gene: TRBD1; CDR3 protein: CASSLTGQGDYEQYF; CDR3 DNA: TGCGCCAGCAGCTTAACGGGACAGGGGGACTACGAGCAGTACTTC
J gene: TRBJ1-3; clone size: once; V gene: TRBV25-1; D gene: .; CDR3 protein: CASSELPGSPSGNTIYF; CDR3 DNA: TGTGCCAGCAGTGAACTCCCGGGGAGCCCTTCTGGAAACACCATATATTTT
J gene: TRBJ2-4; clone size: .; V gene: TRBV6-2/TRBV6-3; D gene: .; CDR3 protein: CASTGQDPTPPYNEQYF; CDR3 DNA: TGTGCCAGCACGGGACAAGATCCGACCCCGCCCTACAATGAGCAGTACTTC
J gene: TRBJ2-6; clone size: .; V gene: TRBV29-1; D gene: .; CDR3 protein: CSVGSSGADVLTF; CDR3 DNA: TGCAGCGTTGGTAGCTCTGGGGCCGACGTCCTGACTTTC
J gene: TRBJ1-6; clone size: many; V gene: TRBV6-5; D gene: TRBD1; CDR3 protein: CASSRDSDNSPLHF; CDR3 DNA: TGTGCCAGCAGTCGGGACAGCGATAATTCACCCCTCCACTTT
J gene: TRBJ2-5; clone size: .; V gene: TRBV20-1; D gene: .; CDR3 protein: CSARGYSSYQETQYF; CDR3 DNA: TGCAGTGCTAGAGGATACTCGTCATACCAAGAGACCCAGTACTTC
J gene: TRBJ2-1; clone size: .; V gene: TRBV20-1; D gene: .; CDR3 protein: CSGTGPSYDEQFF; CDR3 DNA: TGCAGTGGTACGGGGCCCTCCTACGATGAGCAGTTCTTC
J gene: TRBJ2-3; clone size: few; V gene: TRBV6-6; D gene: TRBD1; CDR3 protein: CASSPRGQQGNTQYF; CDR3 DNA: TGTGCCAGCAGCCCCAGGGGGCAGCAAGGAAATACGCAGTATTTT
J gene: TRBJ2-7; clone size: .; V gene: TRBV4-3; D gene: TRBD2; CDR3 protein: CASSQIPGLAHEQYF; CDR3 DNA: TGCGCCAGCAGCCAAATTCCCGGACTAGCCCACGAGCAGTACTTC
J gene: TRBJ2-6; clone size: few; V gene: TRBV24-1; D gene: .; CDR3 protein: CATSDNAHSGANVLTF; CDR3 DNA: TGTGCCACCAGTGATAACGCGCACTCTGGGGCCAACGTCCTGACTTTC
J gene: TRBJ2-7; clone size: few; V gene: TRBV6-6; D gene: .; CDR3 protein: CASSYSGLERQSYEQYF; CDR3 DNA: TGTGCCAGCAGTTACTCGGGCCTGGAAAGACAGTCCTACGAGCAGTACTTC
J gene: TRBJ2-1; clone size: few; V gene: TRBV28; D gene: .; CDR3 protein: CASSLYRSYNEQFF; CDR3 DNA: TGTGCCAGCAGTTTATACCGCTCCTACAATGAGCAGTTCTTC
J gene: TRBJ2-1; clone size: .; V gene: TRBV27; D gene: .; CDR3 protein: CACSRSGAYNEQFF; CDR3 DNA: TGTGCCTGCAGCAGAAGCGGCGCTTACAATGAGCAGTTCTTC
J gene: TRBJ2-4; clone size: few; V gene: TRBV20-1; D gene: .; CDR3 protein: CSAPRELRNIQYF; CDR3 DNA: TGCAGTGCTCCGAGAGAACTAAGAAACATTCAGTACTTC